These 11 T cell receptor beta chains were sequenced from one sample in a study of blood T cell repertoires in COVID-19 (dated by TCRdb to about 2020). Library prep was done by the immunoSEQ multiplex PCR assay. The immuneACCESS repertoire file appears here via TCRdb, limited to in-frame rearrangements. These files lack a portion of the clones; in checked studies, under half of the deficit traces to unresolved V genes, and the cause of the others is not known. Counted in this sample were 150,000 to 200,000 clones; around 90% of them appeared once. The ten largest make up 9% to 10% of the sample. The sequenced material came from PBMCs or T cells enriched from blood (not recorded which). The receptors shown here come from a woman aged 18-30 years who had recovered from COVID-19.

The chain recombines TRBV7-9 with TRBJ1-1; 7 positions agree with TRBD1. Germline-derived CDR1 and CDR2 are SEHNR and FQNEAQ (reference sequence). Trimming at V came to 5 bases and at J to 1 base, leaving 7 bases not matched to a gene. The CDR3 consists of 15 residues. The CDR3 bases are TGTGCCAGCAGCCAAGGGGGGACAGAGAACACTGAAGCTTTCTTT. Translated: CASSQGGTENTEAFF. Full variable domain (missing parts from reference TRBV7-9 and TRBJ1-1): DTGVSQNPRHKITKRGQNVTFRCDPISEHNRLYWYRQTLGQGPEFLTYFQNEAQLEKSRLLSDRFSAERPKGSFSTLEIQRTEQGDSAMYLCASSQGGTENTEAFFGQGTRLTVV.

CDR3 residues: CASSPRGPRGGETQYF. The CDR3 DNA is TGTGCCAGCTCACCTCGAGGCCCACGGGGGGGAGAGACCCAGTACTTC. The rearrangement joins TRBV18 to TRBJ2-5; 8 nucleotides align to TRBD2. Germline V gene lookup returns CDR1 KGHSH and CDR2 LQKENI. After removal of 3 bases from V and 4 bases from J, the junction contained 10 bases not matched to a gene. This CDR3 spans 16 amino acids.

The V and J genes are TRBV10-2 and TRBJ2-7; D might be TRBD2 (6 bases). V lost 2 bases and J lost 2, with 10 bases in between. The CDR3 sequence is 14 residues long. Looked up from germline, CDR1 is WSHSY and CDR2 is SAAADI. CDR3: CASSEMGGPYEQYF. The CDR3 bases are TGCGCCAGCAGTGAGATGGGGGGTCCCTACGAGCAGTACTTC.

The chain carries TRBV6-5 and TRBJ2-4; the D gene is possibly TRBD1 (6 bases). CDR1 MNHEY and CDR2 SVGAGI come from the germline V gene. Trimming stripped 2 bases from V and 4 bases from J, with 12 bases between. The CDR3 sequence is 15 residues long. The CDR3 nucleotides read TGTGCCAGCAGTTACGGGTCAGGGGAAAAAAACATTCAGTACTTC. Protein product: CASSYGSGEKNIQYF.

In DNA, the CDR3 is TGTGCCAGCAGTGATGTTCAGGATAGAGCACAGCCCCAGCATTTT. Amino acid sequence: CASSDVQDRAQPQHF. The V call is TRBV2, the J call TRBJ1-5; D unclear. Trimming took off 3 bases at V and 7 bases at J, with 16 bases between the two ends. CDR3 length: 15 amino acids. The germline CDR1 and CDR2 sequences are SNHLY and FYNNEI.

The chain combines TRBV24-1 with TRBJ2-7, with TRBD2 as a possible D gene (6 bases). Looked up from germline, CDR1 is KGHDR and CDR2 is SFDVKD. The V gene lost 3 bases and the J gene lost 0 bases, with 20 bases spanning the gap. The CDR3 covers 18 residues. The CDR3 region is CATSDPRGSIPFSYEQYF. CDR3 DNA: TGTGCCACCAGTGATCCACGGGGGAGTATCCCTTTCTCCTACGAGCAGTACTTC.

The chain carries TRBV6-5 and TRBJ1-2; D perhaps matches TRBD1 (6 bases). The germline CDR1 and CDR2 sequences are MNHEY and SVGAGI. The CDR3 length is 13 residues. The V end was cut by 10 bases, the J end by 5 bases, with 17 bases between. For the CDR3, the DNA is TGTGCCACCGCAGGACAGTTGCTATATGGCTACACCTTC. Translated: CATAGQLLYGYTF.

The chain has TRBV11-1 and TRBJ2-5, with 13 bases fitting TRBD2. CDR3 length equals 13 residues. V lost 10 bases to trimming and J lost 5 bases; unmatched junction nucleotides: 4. The V gene's germline CDR1 is SGHAT and CDR2 FQDESV (reference sequence). The CDR3 region has the DNA TGTGCCACTGGACTAGCGGGAGTTGAGACCCAGTACTTC. Protein: CATGLAGVETQYF.

The genes are TRBV6-5 and TRBJ2-7; 7 nucleotides match TRBD1. Trimming at V came to 6 bases and at J to 2 bases, leaving 4 bases not matched to a gene. Looked up from germline, CDR1 is MNHEY and CDR2 is SVGAGI. The CDR3 covers 13 residues. The CDR3 nucleotides read TGTGCCAGCAGAACGACAGGGACCTACGAGCAGTACTTC. Residues: CASRTTGTYEQYF.

The chain uses TRBV4-2 and TRBJ2-3; D gene ambiguous. CDR3 length: 15 amino acids. Trimming took off 8 bases at V and 1 base at J, with 16 bases between the two ends. The V gene's germline CDR1 is LGHNA and CDR2 YNFKEQ. The CDR3 sequence: CASASHEVRTDTQYF. The CDR3, as DNA: TGTGCCAGCGCCAGCCACGAGGTCCGCACAGATACGCAGTATTTT.

The V call is TRBV29-1, the J call TRBJ2-2; maybe TRBD1 (6 bases). Per germline, CDR1 SQVTM and CDR2 ANQGSEA. V was pared by 7 bases and J by 6 bases, with 21 bases between. The CDR3 spans 15 residues. CDR3 sequence (DNA): TGCAGCGCTAACAACAGGGCGTCTAGGGCCGGGGAGCTGTTTTTT. Translated: CSANNRASRAGELFF.